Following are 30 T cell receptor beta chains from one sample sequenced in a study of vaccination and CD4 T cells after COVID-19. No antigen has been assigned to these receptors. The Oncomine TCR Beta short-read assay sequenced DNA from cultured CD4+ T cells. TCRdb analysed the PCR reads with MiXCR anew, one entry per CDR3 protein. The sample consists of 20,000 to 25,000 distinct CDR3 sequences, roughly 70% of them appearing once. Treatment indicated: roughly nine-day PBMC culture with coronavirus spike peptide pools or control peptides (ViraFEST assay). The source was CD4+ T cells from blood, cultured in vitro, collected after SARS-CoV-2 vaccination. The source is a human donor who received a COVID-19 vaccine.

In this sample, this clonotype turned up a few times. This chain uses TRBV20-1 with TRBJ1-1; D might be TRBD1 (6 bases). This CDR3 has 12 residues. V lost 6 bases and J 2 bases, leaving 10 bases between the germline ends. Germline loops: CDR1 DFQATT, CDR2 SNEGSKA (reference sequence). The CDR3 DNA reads TGCAGTGCAGGACAGCCTAACACTGAAGCTTTCTTT. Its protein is CSAGQPNTEAFF.

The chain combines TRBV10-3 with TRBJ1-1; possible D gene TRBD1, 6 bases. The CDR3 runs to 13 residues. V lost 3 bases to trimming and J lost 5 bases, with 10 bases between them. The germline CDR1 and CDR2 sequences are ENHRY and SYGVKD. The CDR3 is CAISDPGATEAFF. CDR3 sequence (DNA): TGTGCCATCAGTGATCCAGGGGCGACTGAAGCTTTCTTT.

The CDR3 here is CASSSYQEGNQPQHF. In nucleotides, the CDR3 is TGTGCCAGCAGTTCGTACCAGGAGGGCAATCAGCCCCAGCATTTT. This sequence joins TRBV12-3 or TRBV12-4 and TRBJ1-5; D is unclear. CDR3 length: 15 amino acids. The germline V and J ends were trimmed by 4 bases and 2 bases, with 12 bases remaining between them.

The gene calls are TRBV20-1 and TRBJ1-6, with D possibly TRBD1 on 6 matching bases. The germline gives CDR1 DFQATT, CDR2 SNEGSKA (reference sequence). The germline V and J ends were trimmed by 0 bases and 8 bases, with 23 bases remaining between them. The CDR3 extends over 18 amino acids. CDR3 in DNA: TGCAGTGCTAGAGATCAAGGAACAGGGCAGGCGAGTTATTCACCCCTCCACTTT. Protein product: CSARDQGTGQASYSPLHF.

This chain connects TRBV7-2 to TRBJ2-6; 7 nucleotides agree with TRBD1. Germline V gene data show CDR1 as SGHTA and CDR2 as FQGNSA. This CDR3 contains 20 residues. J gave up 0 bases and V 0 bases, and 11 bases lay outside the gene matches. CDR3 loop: CASSLASARGRNSGANVLTF. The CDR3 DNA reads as TGTGCCAGCAGCTTAGCGTCGGCGAGGGGGCGAAACTCTGGGGCCAACGTCCTGACTTTC. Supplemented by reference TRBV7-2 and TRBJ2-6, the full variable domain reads GAGVSQSPSNKVTEKGKDVELRCDPISGHTALYWYRQSLGQGLEFLIYFQGNSAPDKSGLPSDRFSAERTGGSVSTLTIQRTQQEDSAVYLCASSLASARGRNSGANVLTFGAGSRLTVL.

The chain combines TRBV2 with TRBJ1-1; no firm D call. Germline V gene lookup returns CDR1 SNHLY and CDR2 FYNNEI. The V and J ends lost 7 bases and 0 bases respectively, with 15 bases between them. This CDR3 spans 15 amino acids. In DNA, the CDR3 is TGTGCCAGCATTCGGGCCCAGGCAATGAACACTGAAGCTTTCTTT. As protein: CASIRAQAMNTEAFF.

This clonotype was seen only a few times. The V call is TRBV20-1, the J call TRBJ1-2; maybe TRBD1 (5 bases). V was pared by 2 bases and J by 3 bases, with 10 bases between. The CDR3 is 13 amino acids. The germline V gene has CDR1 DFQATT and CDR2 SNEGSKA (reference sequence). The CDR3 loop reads CSARFRDHYGYTF. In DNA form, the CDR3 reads TGCAGTGCTAGATTCCGGGACCACTATGGCTACACCTTC.

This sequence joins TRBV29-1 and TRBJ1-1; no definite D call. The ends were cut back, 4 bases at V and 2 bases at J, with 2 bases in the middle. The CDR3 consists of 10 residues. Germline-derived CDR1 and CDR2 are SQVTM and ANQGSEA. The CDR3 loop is CSVGNTEAFF. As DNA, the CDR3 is TGCAGCGTTGGAAACACTGAAGCTTTCTTT.

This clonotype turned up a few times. DNA for the CDR3: TGTGCCTGGAAAACAGGGGCTGGTCAGCCCCAGCATTTT. Translated, it gives CAWKTGAGQPQHF. This sequence joins TRBV30 and TRBJ1-5, with TRBD1 matching 7 bases. Germline V gene sequence: CDR1 GTSNPN, CDR2 SVGIG (reference sequence). The ends lost 4 bases at V and 6 bases at J; junction bases unmatched: 6. This CDR3 contains 13 residues. Drawing the rest from reference TRBV30 and TRBJ1-5, the complete variable domain is SQTIHQWPATLVQPVGSPLSLECTVEGTSNPNLYWYRQAAGRGLQLLFYSVGIGQISSEVPQNLSASRPQDRQFILSSKKLLLSDSGFYLCAWKTGAGQPQHFGDGTRLSIL.

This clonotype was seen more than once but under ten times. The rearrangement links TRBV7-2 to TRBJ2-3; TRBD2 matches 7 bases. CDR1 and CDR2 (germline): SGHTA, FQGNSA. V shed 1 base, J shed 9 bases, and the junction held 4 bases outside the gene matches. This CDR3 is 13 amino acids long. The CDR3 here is CASSLDSGKTQYF. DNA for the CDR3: TGTGCCAGCAGCTTAGACAGCGGGAAAACGCAGTATTTT.

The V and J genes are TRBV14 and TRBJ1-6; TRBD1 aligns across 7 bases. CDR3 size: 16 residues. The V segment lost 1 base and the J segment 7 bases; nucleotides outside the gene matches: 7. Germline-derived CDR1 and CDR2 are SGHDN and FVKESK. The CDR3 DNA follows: TGTGCCAGCAGCCAAGGTGGGAAGGGGGCGAATTCACCCCTCCACTTT. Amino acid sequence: CASSQGGKGANSPLHF.

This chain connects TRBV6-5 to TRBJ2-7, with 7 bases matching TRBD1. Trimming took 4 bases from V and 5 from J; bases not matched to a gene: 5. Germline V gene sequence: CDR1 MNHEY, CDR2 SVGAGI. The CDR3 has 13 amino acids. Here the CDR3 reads CASSSDRADEQYF. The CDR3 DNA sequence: TGTGCCAGCAGTTCCGACAGGGCCGACGAGCAGTACTTC.

The CDR3 is CSASLAGGGDTQYF. The CDR3 bases are TGCAGTGCTTCCTTAGCGGGGGGGGGAGATACGCAGTATTTT. The chain carries TRBV20-1 and TRBJ2-3; 11 nucleotides match TRBD2. Germline-derived CDR1 and CDR2 are DFQATT and SNEGSKA (reference sequence). This CDR3 spans 14 amino acids. Trimming took 5 bases from V and 5 from J; bases not matched to a gene: 6.

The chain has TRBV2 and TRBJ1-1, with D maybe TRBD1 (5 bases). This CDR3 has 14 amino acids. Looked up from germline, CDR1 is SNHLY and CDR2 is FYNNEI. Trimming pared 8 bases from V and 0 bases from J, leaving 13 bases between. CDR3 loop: CASHRGVMNTEAFF. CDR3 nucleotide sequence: TGTGCCAGCCATAGGGGCGTAATGAACACTGAAGCTTTCTTT.

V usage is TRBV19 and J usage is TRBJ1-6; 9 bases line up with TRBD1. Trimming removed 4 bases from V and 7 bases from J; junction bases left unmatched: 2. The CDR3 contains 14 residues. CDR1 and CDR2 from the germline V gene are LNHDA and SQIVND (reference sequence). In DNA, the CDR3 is TGTGCCAGTAGTACGACAGGGGGAAATTCACCCCTCCACTTT. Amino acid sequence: CASSTTGGNSPLHF.

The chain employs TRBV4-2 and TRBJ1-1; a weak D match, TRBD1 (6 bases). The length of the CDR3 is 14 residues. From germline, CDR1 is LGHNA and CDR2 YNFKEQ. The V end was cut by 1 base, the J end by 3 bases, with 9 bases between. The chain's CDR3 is CASSQAQGYTEAFF. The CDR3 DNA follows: TGTGCCAGCAGCCAAGCACAGGGTTACACTGAAGCTTTCTTT.

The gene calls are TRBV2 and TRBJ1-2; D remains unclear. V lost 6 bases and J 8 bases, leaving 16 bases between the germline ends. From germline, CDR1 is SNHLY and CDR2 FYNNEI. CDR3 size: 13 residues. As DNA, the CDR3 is TGTGCCAGCAGCCCAGAGAACCACGAGGGCTACACCTTC. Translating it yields CASSPENHEGYTF.

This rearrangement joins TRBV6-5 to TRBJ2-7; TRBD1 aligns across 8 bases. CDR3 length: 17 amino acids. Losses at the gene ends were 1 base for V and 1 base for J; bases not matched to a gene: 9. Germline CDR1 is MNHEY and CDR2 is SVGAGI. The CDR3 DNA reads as TGTGCCAGCAGTTACTTCGGGACAGGTACTAGATCCTACGAGCAGTACTTC. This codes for CASSYFGTGTRSYEQYF.

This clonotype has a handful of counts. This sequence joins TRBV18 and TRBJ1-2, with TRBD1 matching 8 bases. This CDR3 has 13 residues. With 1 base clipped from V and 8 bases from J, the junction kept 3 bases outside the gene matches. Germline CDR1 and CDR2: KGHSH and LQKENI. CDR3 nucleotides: TGTGCCAGCTCACCACGGACAGGGCAAGGCTACACCTTC. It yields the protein CASSPRTGQGYTF.

This CDR3 reads CASGLPRHPQHF. The CDR3 DNA sequence: TGTGCTAGTGGTTTGCCCCGTCATCCCCAGCATTTT. The V and J genes are TRBV12-5 and TRBJ1-5; D call uncertain. In germline, CDR1 is LGHNT, CDR2 FRNRAP. The V end was cut by 2 bases, the J end by 10 bases, with 9 bases between. This CDR3 has 12 residues. Full variable domain (remainder filled in from reference TRBV12-5 and TRBJ1-5): DARVTQTPRHKVTEMGQEVTMRCQPILGHNTVFWYRQTMMQGLELLAYFRNRAPLDDSGMPKDRFSAEMPDATLATLKIQPSEPRDSAVYFCASGLPRHPQHFGDGTRLSIL.

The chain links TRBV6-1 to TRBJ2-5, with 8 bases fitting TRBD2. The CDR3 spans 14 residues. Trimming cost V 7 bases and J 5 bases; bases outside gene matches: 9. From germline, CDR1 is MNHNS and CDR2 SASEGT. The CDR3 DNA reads TGTGCCAGCACTTCCGCGGGGGGCGGGGAGACCCAGTACTTC. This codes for CASTSAGGGETQYF.

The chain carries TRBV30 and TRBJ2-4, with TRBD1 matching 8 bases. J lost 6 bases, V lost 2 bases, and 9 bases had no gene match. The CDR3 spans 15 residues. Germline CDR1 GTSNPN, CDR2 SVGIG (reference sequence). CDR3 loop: CAWSRGGQGGNIQYF. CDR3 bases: TGTGCCTGGAGTCGCGGCGGACAGGGCGGAAACATTCAGTACTTC.

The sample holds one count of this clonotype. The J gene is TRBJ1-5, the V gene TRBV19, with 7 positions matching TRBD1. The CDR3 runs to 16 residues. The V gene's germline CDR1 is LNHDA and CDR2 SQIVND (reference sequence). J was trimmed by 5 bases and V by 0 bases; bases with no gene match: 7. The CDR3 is CASSIERGQPYQPQHF. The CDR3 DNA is TGTGCCAGTAGTATAGAAAGGGGACAGCCTTATCAGCCCCAGCATTTT.

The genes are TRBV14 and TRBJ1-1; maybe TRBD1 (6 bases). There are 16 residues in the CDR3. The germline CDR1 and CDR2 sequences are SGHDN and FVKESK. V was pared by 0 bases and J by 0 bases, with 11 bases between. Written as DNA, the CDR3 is TGTGCCAGCAGCCAAGAAATGGGGGCCCTGAACACTGAAGCTTTCTTT. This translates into CASSQEMGALNTEAFF.

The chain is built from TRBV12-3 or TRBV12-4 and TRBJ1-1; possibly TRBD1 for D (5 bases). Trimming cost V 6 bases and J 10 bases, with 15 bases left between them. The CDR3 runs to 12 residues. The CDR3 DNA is TGTGCCAGCAGCTCTTGGGGGGGAACAGCTTTCTTT. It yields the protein CASSSWGGTAFF.

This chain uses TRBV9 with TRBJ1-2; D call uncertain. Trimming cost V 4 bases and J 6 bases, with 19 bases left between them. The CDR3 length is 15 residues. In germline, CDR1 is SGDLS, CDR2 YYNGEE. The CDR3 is CASSPHQAVRDGYTF. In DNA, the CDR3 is TGTGCCAGCAGCCCACACCAGGCGGTTAGAGATGGCTACACCTTC. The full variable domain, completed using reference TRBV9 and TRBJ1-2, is DSGVTQTPKHLITATGQRVTLRCSPRSGDLSVYWYQQSLDQGLQFLIQYYNGEERAKGNILERFSAQQFPDLHSELNLSSLELGDSALYFCASSPHQAVRDGYTFGSGTRLTVV.

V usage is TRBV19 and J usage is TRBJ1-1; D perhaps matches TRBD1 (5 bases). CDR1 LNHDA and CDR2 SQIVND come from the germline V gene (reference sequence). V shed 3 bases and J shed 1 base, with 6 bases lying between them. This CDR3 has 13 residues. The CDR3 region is CASSIDRNTEAFF. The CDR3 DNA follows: TGTGCCAGTAGTATCGACAGGAACACTGAAGCTTTCTTT.

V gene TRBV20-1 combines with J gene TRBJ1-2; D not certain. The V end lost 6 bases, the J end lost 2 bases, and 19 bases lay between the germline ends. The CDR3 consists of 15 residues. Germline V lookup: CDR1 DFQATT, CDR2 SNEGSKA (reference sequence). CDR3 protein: CSAPRLGIRNYGYTF. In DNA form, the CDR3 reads TGCAGTGCCCCGAGGTTAGGAATCCGGAACTATGGCTACACCTTC.

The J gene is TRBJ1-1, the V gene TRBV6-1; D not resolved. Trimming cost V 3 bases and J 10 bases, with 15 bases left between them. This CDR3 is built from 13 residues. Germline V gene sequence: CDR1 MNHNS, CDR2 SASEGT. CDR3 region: CASSDQAWGGAFF. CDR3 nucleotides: TGTGCCAGCAGTGACCAGGCCTGGGGAGGAGCTTTCTTT.

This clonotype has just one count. CDR3 bases: TGTGCCAGCAGCCCCAACAGGGGGTTACCGAACACTGAAGCTTTCTTT. Residues: CASSPNRGLPNTEAFF. V and J are TRBV14 and TRBJ1-1, with 8 bases fitting TRBD1. The CDR3 contains 16 residues. Looked up from germline, CDR1 is SGHDN and CDR2 is FVKESK. The junction had 8 bases not matched to a gene; V was cut back by 4 bases and J by 1 base.